The entry that follows covers one TCR beta chain sequence. Antigen unknown. Libraries were prepared by immunoSEQ multiplex PCR; TCRdb keeps only in-frame clonotypes and omits some of them. This sample yields over 40,000 clones, of which 65% to 85% are seen a single time; approximately 52% belongs to the top ten. Trimming at V came to 6 bases and at J to 2 bases, leaving 5 bases not matched to a gene. This CDR3 region has 14 residues. Germline values: CDR1 MNHEY, CDR2 SVGAGI. These data come from a study of T cell responses to AZD1222 COVID-19 vaccine. Background on the study: It was second doses at about 4 or about 12 weeks that were pooled.

General study findings and limits: Baseline serology detected seropositivity in only 6 or 7 AZD1222 recipients. Unmutated regions of variants are reportedly targeted by nearly half of spike-specific TCRs.

This receptor was obtained from an adult in good health. The chain employs TRBV6-5 and TRBJ2-7; 9 bases map to TRBD1. Sequenced material: peripheral blood, taken on day 0 of AZD1222 vaccination. The CDR3 DNA follows: TGTGCCAGCAGCTACCGGACAGGGGCCTACGAGCAGTACTTC. Protein sequence: CASSYRTGAYEQYF.